The rows below give T cell receptor beta chains drawn from one sample of a study of shared clonotypes between healthy human individuals. TCRdb's copy holds only in-frame clones and misses some; the assay was immunoSEQ multiplex PCR. The repertoire consists of some 1 million clones, with about 75% occurring once and the leading ten covering 1.4% to 1.5%. Input material: memory CD4+ T cells sorted from blood. Receptor source: a man younger than 35 in good health. Both conserved end residues are part of each CDR3. D genes are given only for firm matches. A row's size may be missing; if present it is once, few, many or a size class.

clone_size: .
j_call: TRBJ1-5
v_call: TRBV18
d_call: .
cdr3_aa: CASSPLGGWSNQPQHF
cdr3_nt: TGTGCCAGCTCACCCTTGGGGGGATGGAGCAATCAGCCCCAGCATTTT

clone_size: .
j_call: TRBJ1-1
v_call: TRBV28
d_call: .
cdr3_aa: CASSFPLRATEAFF
cdr3_nt: TGTGCCAGCAGTTTCCCCCTCAGGGCGACTGAAGCTTTCTTT

clone_size: .
j_call: TRBJ1-2
v_call: TRBV5-6
d_call: .
cdr3_aa: CASSRQAINYGYTF
cdr3_nt: TGTGCCAGCAGTCGACAGGCCATTAACTATGGCTACACCTTC

clone_size: .
j_call: TRBJ1-4
v_call: TRBV2
d_call: .
cdr3_aa: CASRGVQAGEKLFF
cdr3_nt: TGTGCCAGCAGAGGGGTCCAGGCGGGGGAAAAACTGTTTTTT

clone_size: .
j_call: TRBJ2-1
v_call: TRBV29-1
d_call: .
cdr3_aa: CSGVGLSSYNEQFF
cdr3_nt: TGCAGCGGCGTCGGACTGAGCTCCTACAATGAGCAGTTCTTC

clone_size: .
j_call: TRBJ2-5
v_call: TRBV11-3
d_call: .
cdr3_aa: CASSDTTGKDRETQYF
cdr3_nt: TGTGCCAGCAGCGATACTACAGGGAAGGATCGAGAGACCCAGTACTTC

clone_size: .
j_call: TRBJ2-6
v_call: TRBV19
d_call: .
cdr3_aa: CASGAASGANVLTF
cdr3_nt: TGTGCCAGTGGGGCAGCCTCTGGGGCCAACGTCCTGACTTTC

clone_size: few
j_call: TRBJ2-2
v_call: TRBV2
d_call: .
cdr3_aa: CASSGGEVVPGELFF
cdr3_nt: TGTGCCAGCAGTGGGGGGGAAGTGGTCCCCGGGGAGCTGTTTTTT

clone_size: .
j_call: TRBJ1-1
v_call: TRBV19
d_call: .
cdr3_aa: CASSIIGGVNTEAFF
cdr3_nt: TGTGCCAGTAGTATCATAGGGGGAGTGAACACTGAAGCTTTCTTT

clone_size: many
j_call: TRBJ1-2
v_call: TRBV30
d_call: .
cdr3_aa: CAWTRSDNYGYTF
cdr3_nt: TGTGCCTGGACTAGGTCAGATAACTATGGCTACACCTTC

clone_size: .
j_call: TRBJ1-4
v_call: TRBV30
d_call: TRBD1
cdr3_aa: CAWSYRGANEKLFF
cdr3_nt: TGTGCCTGGAGTTACAGGGGGGCTAATGAAAAACTGTTTTTT

clone_size: few
j_call: TRBJ1-6
v_call: TRBV11-2
d_call: TRBD1
cdr3_aa: CASSLMTGPDSPLHF
cdr3_nt: TGTGCCAGCAGCCTCATGACAGGGCCTGATTCACCCCTCCACTTT

clone_size: .
j_call: TRBJ1-4
v_call: TRBV2
d_call: .
cdr3_aa: CASSAWSTANEKLFF
cdr3_nt: TGTGCCAGCAGTGCCTGGAGTACGGCTAATGAAAAACTGTTTTTT

clone_size: once
j_call: TRBJ1-5
v_call: TRBV7-2
d_call: .
cdr3_aa: CASSTRQAPNQPQHF
cdr3_nt: TGTGCCAGCAGCACTCGACAAGCCCCCAATCAGCCCCAGCATTTT

clone_size: .
j_call: TRBJ1-5
v_call: TRBV7-9
d_call: TRBD1
cdr3_aa: CASSLGQGDNQPQHF
cdr3_nt: TGTGCCAGCAGCCTGGGACAGGGGGATAATCAGCCCCAGCATTTT

clone_size: .
j_call: TRBJ2-3
v_call: TRBV5-4
d_call: .
cdr3_aa: CASMTGTSTDTQYF
cdr3_nt: TGTGCCAGTATGACAGGGACTAGCACAGATACGCAGTATTTT

clone_size: .
j_call: TRBJ2-1
v_call: TRBV10-3
d_call: TRBD2
cdr3_aa: CAISESGGRVYNEQFF
cdr3_nt: TGTGCCATCAGTGAGTCTGGCGGGAGGGTATACAATGAGCAGTTCTTC

clone_size: .
j_call: TRBJ2-1
v_call: TRBV4-2
d_call: TRBD2
cdr3_aa: CASSQDGGAGDNEQFF
cdr3_nt: TGTGCCAGCAGCCAAGACGGGGGGGCGGGAGACAATGAGCAGTTCTTC

clone_size: .
j_call: TRBJ2-7
v_call: TRBV25-1
d_call: .
cdr3_aa: CASSESQVAYEQYF
cdr3_nt: TGTGCCAGCAGTGAATCGCAAGTAGCCTACGAGCAGTACTTC

clone_size: .
j_call: TRBJ2-1
v_call: TRBV5-1
d_call: TRBD2
cdr3_aa: CASSPTSGSYNEQFF
cdr3_nt: TGCGCCAGCAGCCCGACTAGCGGGAGCTACAATGAGCAGTTCTTC

clone_size: .
j_call: TRBJ2-5
v_call: TRBV6-1
d_call: .
cdr3_aa: CASRYRGTETQYF
cdr3_nt: TGTGCCAGCAGGTACCGGGGAACAGAGACCCAGTACTTC

clone_size: .
j_call: TRBJ2-5
v_call: TRBV5-6
d_call: .
cdr3_aa: CASIRMGPAGETQYF
cdr3_nt: TGTGCCAGCATTAGAATGGGGCCGGCGGGGGAGACCCAGTACTTC

clone_size: .
j_call: TRBJ2-2
v_call: TRBV10-3
d_call: .
cdr3_aa: CAIGRQGDTGELFF
cdr3_nt: TGTGCCATCGGCCGGCAGGGCGACACCGGGGAGCTGTTTTTT

clone_size: .
j_call: TRBJ1-5
v_call: TRBV30
d_call: .
cdr3_aa: CAWSYSINQPQHF
cdr3_nt: TGTGCCTGGAGTTACAGTATCAATCAGCCCCAGCATTTT

clone_size: .
j_call: TRBJ2-3
v_call: TRBV5-6
d_call: .
cdr3_aa: CASSFLGPGGGDTQYF
cdr3_nt: TGTGCCAGCAGCTTTCTAGGTCCAGGAGGGGGAGATACGCAGTATTTT

clone_size: .
j_call: TRBJ2-6
v_call: TRBV30
d_call: TRBD1
cdr3_aa: CASDRAGANVLTF
cdr3_nt: TGTGCCAGCGACAGGGCCGGGGCCAACGTCCTGACTTTC

clone_size: .
j_call: TRBJ2-3
v_call: TRBV5-6
d_call: TRBD2
cdr3_aa: CASSLRGLAADTQYF
cdr3_nt: TGTGCCAGCAGCCTCCGAGGACTAGCGGCAGATACGCAGTATTTT

clone_size: .
j_call: TRBJ2-7
v_call: TRBV5-4
d_call: TRBD1
cdr3_aa: CASSSGTGATYEQYF
cdr3_nt: TGTGCCAGCAGCTCCGGGACAGGAGCGACCTACGAGCAGTACTTC

clone_size: .
j_call: TRBJ2-3
v_call: TRBV7-7
d_call: TRBD2
cdr3_aa: CASSKGLAGRDTQYF
cdr3_nt: TGTGCTAGCAGCAAGGGACTAGCGGGAAGGGATACGCAGTATTTT

clone_size: .
j_call: TRBJ2-1
v_call: TRBV6-5
d_call: .
cdr3_aa: CASSVVYNEQFF
cdr3_nt: TGTGCCAGCAGTGTAGTGTACAATGAGCAGTTCTTC

clone_size: .
j_call: TRBJ2-5
v_call: TRBV5-6
d_call: .
cdr3_aa: CASSLYTETQYF
cdr3_nt: TGTGCCAGCAGCTTGTATACAGAGACCCAGTACTTC

clone_size: many
j_call: TRBJ2-6
v_call: TRBV30
d_call: .
cdr3_aa: CAWSVSHPARTSGANVLTF
cdr3_nt: TGTGCCTGGAGTGTATCCCACCCAGCCAGGACCTCTGGGGCCAACGTCCTGACTTTC

clone_size: .
j_call: TRBJ2-6
v_call: TRBV10-3
d_call: TRBD1
cdr3_aa: CAISEPRGQANSGANVLTF
cdr3_nt: TGTGCCATCAGTGAGCCCCGGGGACAGGCTAACTCTGGGGCCAACGTCCTGACTTTC

clone_size: few
j_call: TRBJ1-6
v_call: TRBV10-1
d_call: .
cdr3_aa: CASSEDRVSPLHF
cdr3_nt: TGCGCCAGCAGTGAGGACAGAGTCTCACCCCTCCACTTT

clone_size: .
j_call: TRBJ1-2
v_call: TRBV2
d_call: TRBD1
cdr3_aa: CASSPGTGKGYTF
cdr3_nt: TGTGCCAGCAGCCCTGGGACAGGGAAAGGCTACACCTTC

clone_size: .
j_call: TRBJ1-6
v_call: TRBV5-4
d_call: .
cdr3_aa: CASTRGNPYNSPLHF
cdr3_nt: TGTGCCAGCACCCGGGGGAACCCTTATAATTCACCCCTCCACTTT

clone_size: .
j_call: TRBJ2-6
v_call: TRBV7-6
d_call: .
cdr3_aa: CASSLAGAAGANVLTF
cdr3_nt: TGTGCCAGCAGCTTAGCTGGGGCGGCTGGGGCCAACGTCCTGACTTTC

clone_size: .
j_call: TRBJ2-1
v_call: TRBV30
d_call: TRBD1
cdr3_aa: CAWNRGFANEQFF
cdr3_nt: TGTGCCTGGAACAGGGGATTCGCCAATGAGCAGTTCTTC

clone_size: .
j_call: TRBJ2-7
v_call: TRBV19
d_call: TRBD1
cdr3_aa: CASRESGTGSSYEQYF
cdr3_nt: TGTGCCAGTAGGGAATCCGGGACAGGGAGTTCCTACGAGCAGTACTTC

clone_size: .
j_call: TRBJ2-5
v_call: TRBV11-2
d_call: TRBD2
cdr3_aa: CASSAGLGAYGETQYF
cdr3_nt: TGTGCCAGCAGCGCGGGACTAGGTGCCTACGGGGAGACCCAGTACTTC

clone_size: .
j_call: TRBJ2-1
v_call: TRBV6-5
d_call: TRBD2
cdr3_aa: CASSYSMTSVNNEQFF
cdr3_nt: TGTGCCAGCAGTTACTCGATGACTAGCGTAAACAATGAGCAGTTCTTC

clone_size: .
j_call: TRBJ1-6
v_call: TRBV30
d_call: .
cdr3_aa: CAWSFQGSPLHF
cdr3_nt: TGTGCCTGGAGTTTCCAGGGCTCACCCCTCCACTTT

clone_size: .
j_call: TRBJ2-7
v_call: TRBV18
d_call: .
cdr3_aa: CASSPSGVEQYF
cdr3_nt: TGTGCCAGTTCACCATCCGGGGTCGAGCAGTACTTC

clone_size: once
j_call: TRBJ2-7
v_call: TRBV6-5
d_call: TRBD1
cdr3_aa: CASSSSGTGGAEQYF
cdr3_nt: TGTGCCAGCAGTTCCTCCGGGACAGGGGGCGCCGAGCAGTACTTC

clone_size: .
j_call: TRBJ2-1
v_call: TRBV11-2
d_call: TRBD2
cdr3_aa: CASSPNSGGYNEQFF
cdr3_nt: TGTGCCAGCAGCCCTAATAGCGGGGGCTACAATGAGCAGTTCTTC

clone_size: .
j_call: TRBJ2-5
v_call: TRBV11-3
d_call: .
cdr3_aa: CASSPGDQETQYF
cdr3_nt: TGTGCCAGCAGCCCCGGAGACCAAGAGACCCAGTACTTC

clone_size: .
j_call: TRBJ2-5
v_call: TRBV5-1
d_call: TRBD2
cdr3_aa: CASSRGVPSGETQYF
cdr3_nt: TGCGCCAGCAGTCGGGGGGTACCGTCAGGGGAGACCCAGTACTTC

clone_size: .
j_call: TRBJ1-1
v_call: TRBV30
d_call: .
cdr3_aa: CAWSVRREAFF
cdr3_nt: TGTGCCTGGAGTGTAAGGCGGGAAGCTTTCTTT

clone_size: .
j_call: TRBJ2-1
v_call: TRBV29-1
d_call: .
cdr3_aa: CSVETWRGYNEQFF
cdr3_nt: TGCAGCGTTGAGACTTGGCGGGGATACAATGAGCAGTTCTTC